The subject of this entry is one T cell receptor (beta chain). With 10 bases removed from V and 1 base from J, the gap between germline ends came to 19 bases. The CDR3 is 15 amino acids. The germline V gene has CDR1 MNHNS and CDR2 SASEGT. The data derive from a study of glioma-infiltrating T cells after dendritic cell vaccination. As for the study in general: Three intradermal dendritic cell vaccine injections were given every two weeks.

Method: immunoSEQ multiplex PCR; TCRdb's copy keeps in-frame clones and lacks some. Of approximately 100,000 clones in the sample, 80% to 90% were seen once. None of the glioblastoma patients had an isocitrate dehydrogenase mutation. PBMC sampling occurred before vaccination, two weeks after the third dose, and at progression. The sample here was blood, taken before dendritic cell vaccination. The rearrangement joins TRBV6-1 to TRBJ1-2; D unclear. The sequence was obtained from a human donor with glioblastoma. CDR3 nucleotide sequence: TGTGCCAACTCCCCGGTGGACGGGAATAACTATGGCTACACCTTC. Its translation is CANSPVDGNNYGYTF.